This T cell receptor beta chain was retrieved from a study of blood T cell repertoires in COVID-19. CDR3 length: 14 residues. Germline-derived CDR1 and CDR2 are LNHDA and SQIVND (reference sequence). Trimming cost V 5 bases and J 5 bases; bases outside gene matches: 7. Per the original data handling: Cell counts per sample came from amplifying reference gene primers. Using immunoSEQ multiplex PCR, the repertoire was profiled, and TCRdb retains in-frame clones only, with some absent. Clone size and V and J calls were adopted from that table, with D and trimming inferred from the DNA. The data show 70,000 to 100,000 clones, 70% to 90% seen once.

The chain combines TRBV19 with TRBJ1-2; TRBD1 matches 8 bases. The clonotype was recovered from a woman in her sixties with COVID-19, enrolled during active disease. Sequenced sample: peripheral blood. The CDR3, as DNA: TGTGCCAGTAGTCCAACGGACAGGGTTTATGGCTACACCTTC. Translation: CASSPTDRVYGYTF.